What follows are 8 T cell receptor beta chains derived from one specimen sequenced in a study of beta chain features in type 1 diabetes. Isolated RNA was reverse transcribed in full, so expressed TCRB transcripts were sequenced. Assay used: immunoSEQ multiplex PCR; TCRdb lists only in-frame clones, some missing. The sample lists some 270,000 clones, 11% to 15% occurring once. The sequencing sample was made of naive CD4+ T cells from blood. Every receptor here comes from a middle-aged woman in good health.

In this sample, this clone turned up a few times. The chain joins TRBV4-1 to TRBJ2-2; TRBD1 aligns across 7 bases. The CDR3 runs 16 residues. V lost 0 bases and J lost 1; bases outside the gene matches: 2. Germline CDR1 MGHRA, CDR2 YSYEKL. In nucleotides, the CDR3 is TGCGCCAGCAGCCAAGAAGACAGGGTGAACACCGGGGAGCTGTTTTTT. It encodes CASSQEDRVNTGELFF.

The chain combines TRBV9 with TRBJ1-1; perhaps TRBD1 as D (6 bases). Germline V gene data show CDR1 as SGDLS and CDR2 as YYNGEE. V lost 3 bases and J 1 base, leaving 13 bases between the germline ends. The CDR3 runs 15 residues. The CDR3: CASSARMDRNTEAFF. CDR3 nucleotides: TGTGCCAGCAGCGCCAGAATGGACAGGAACACTGAAGCTTTCTTT.

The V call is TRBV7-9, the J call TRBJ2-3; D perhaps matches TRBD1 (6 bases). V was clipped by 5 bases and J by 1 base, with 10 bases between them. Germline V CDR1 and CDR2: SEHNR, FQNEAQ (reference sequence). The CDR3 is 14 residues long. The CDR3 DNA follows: TGTGCCAGCAGCCCGACAGGAGGCACAGATACGCAGTATTTT. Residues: CASSPTGGTDTQYF.

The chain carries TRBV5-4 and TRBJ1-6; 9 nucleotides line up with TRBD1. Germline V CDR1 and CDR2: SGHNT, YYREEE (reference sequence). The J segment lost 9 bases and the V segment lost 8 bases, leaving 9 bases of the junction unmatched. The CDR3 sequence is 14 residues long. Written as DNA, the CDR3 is TGTGCCAGTGCGGCGGGACAGGGCGTTTCACCCCTCCACTTT. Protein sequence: CASAAGQGVSPLHF.

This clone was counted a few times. CDR3 region: CASSPRTTNEKLFF. The DNA for the CDR3 is TGTGCCAGCTCACCGCGGACAACTAATGAAAAACTGTTTTTT. The rearrangement uses TRBV18 and TRBJ1-4; D is unclear. This CDR3 is 14 amino acids long. Per the germline V gene, CDR1 is KGHSH and CDR2 is LQKENI. The V and J ends lost 3 bases and 0 bases respectively, with 5 bases between them.

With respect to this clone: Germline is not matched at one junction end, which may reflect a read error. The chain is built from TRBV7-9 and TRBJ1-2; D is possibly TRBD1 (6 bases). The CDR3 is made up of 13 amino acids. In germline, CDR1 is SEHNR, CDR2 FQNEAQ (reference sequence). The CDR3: CASSSRGNDGYTF. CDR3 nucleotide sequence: TGTGCCAGCAGCTCCAGGGGTAACGATGGCTACACCTTC.

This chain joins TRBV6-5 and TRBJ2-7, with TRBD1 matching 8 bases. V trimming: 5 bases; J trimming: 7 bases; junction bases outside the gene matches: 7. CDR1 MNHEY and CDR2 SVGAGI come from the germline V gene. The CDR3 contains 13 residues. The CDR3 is CASSPRTGGEQYF. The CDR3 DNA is TGTGCCAGCAGTCCCAGAACAGGGGGGGAGCAGTACTTC.

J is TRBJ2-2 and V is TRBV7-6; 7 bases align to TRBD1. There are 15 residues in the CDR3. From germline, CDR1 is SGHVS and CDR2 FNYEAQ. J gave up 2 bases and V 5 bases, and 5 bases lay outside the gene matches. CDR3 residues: CASSPTGLNTGELFF. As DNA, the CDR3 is TGTGCCAGCAGCCCGACAGGGCTAAACACCGGGGAGCTGTTTTTT.